Listed below are T cell receptor beta chains from one sample, sequenced in a study of T cell responses to AZD1222 COVID-19 vaccine. Data came from immunoSEQ multiplex PCR; TCRdb stores just in-frame clones and leaves some out. The sample shows 150,000 to 180,000 clones, less than 90% of them seen only once. The sample in question was peripheral blood, obtained on day 0 of MenACWY control vaccination. Receptors were obtained from an adult in good health. CDR3s include the opening cysteine and the closing phenylalanine or tryptophan. Each record gives: clone size, J gene, D gene, CDR3 length, V gene, CDR3 DNA, CDR3 protein. D genes are given only for firm matches. Rows may omit the clone size; those that give it use once, few, many or a size class.

size: few
J: TRBJ1-4
D: NA
length: 15
V: TRBV7-2
DNA: TGTGCCAGCAGCTTAGGGGCCAGGGGTGGAGAAAAACTGTTTTTT
CDR3: CASSLGARGGEKLFF

size: NA
J: TRBJ1-2
D: NA
length: 14
V: TRBV28
DNA: TGTGCCAGCATGGTTGCGTCGGAATCTTATGGCTACACCTTC
CDR3: CASMVASESYGYTF

size: NA
J: TRBJ1-2
D: NA
length: 14
V: TRBV5-4
DNA: TGTGCCAGCAGCTACCCCGGGCCACCAGATGGCTACACCTTC
CDR3: CASSYPGPPDGYTF

size: NA
J: TRBJ1-5
D: NA
length: 19
V: TRBV9
DNA: TGTGCCAGCAGCGTACTGGGGGGCAGGGTGGCAGCCCCCTATCAGCCCCAGCATTTT
CDR3: CASSVLGGRVAAPYQPQHF

size: NA
J: TRBJ2-7
D: NA
length: 11
V: TRBV10-3
DNA: TGTGCCACCGCCGGGGCCTACGAGCAGTACTTC
CDR3: CATAGAYEQYF

size: once
J: TRBJ2-7
D: TRBD1
length: 15
V: TRBV7-2
DNA: TGTGCCAGCAGCTTAGTCTCAGGGGGTCTCGACGAGCAGTACTTC
CDR3: CASSLVSGGLDEQYF

size: NA
J: TRBJ1-1
D: NA
length: 14
V: TRBV6-5
DNA: TGTGCCAGCAGTAACAAAGGGGCGAGCACTGAAGCTTTCTTT
CDR3: CASSNKGASTEAFF

size: NA
J: TRBJ1-1
D: NA
length: 11
V: TRBV12-3/TRBV12-4
DNA: TGTGCCAGCACCATTCTTACTGAAGCTTTCTTT
CDR3: CASTILTEAFF

size: NA
J: TRBJ1-6
D: NA
length: 13
V: TRBV2
DNA: TGTGCCAGTCTGGGGCAAGAAAATTCACCCCTCCACTTT
CDR3: CASLGQENSPLHF

size: NA
J: TRBJ2-1
D: NA
length: 12
V: TRBV11-3
DNA: TGTGCCAGCAGCTTCCAGTCCAATGAGCAGTTCTTC
CDR3: CASSFQSNEQFF

size: NA
J: TRBJ2-1
D: NA
length: 15
V: TRBV7-9
DNA: TGTGCCAGCAGCCTACTAGGGACCCAACACAATGAGCAGTTCTTC
CDR3: CASSLLGTQHNEQFF

size: NA
J: TRBJ2-2
D: NA
length: 13
V: TRBV30
DNA: TGTGCCAACCGTCCGGATAACACCGGGGAGCTGTTTTTT
CDR3: CANRPDNTGELFF

size: NA
J: TRBJ2-1
D: NA
length: 12
V: TRBV28
DNA: TGTGCCAGCAGCCTCTCGTTAGGTGAGCAGTTCTTC
CDR3: CASSLSLGEQFF

size: NA
J: TRBJ1-4
D: NA
length: 12
V: TRBV2
DNA: TGTGCCAGCGGGGACAAGGGAGAAAAACTGTTTTTT
CDR3: CASGDKGEKLFF

size: NA
J: TRBJ2-5
D: TRBD2
length: 15
V: TRBV29-1
DNA: TGCAGCGTTGACTTCGAAGCGGGGTTCCAAGAGACCCAGTACTTC
CDR3: CSVDFEAGFQETQYF

size: NA
J: TRBJ1-3
D: NA
length: 15
V: TRBV28
DNA: TGTGCCAGCAGTTCCCCCGGACAGAGTGGAAACACCATATATTTT
CDR3: CASSSPGQSGNTIYF

size: NA
J: TRBJ1-2
D: TRBD1
length: 13
V: TRBV27
DNA: TGTGCCACCGCGGAGGGACAGGATAACGGCTACACCTTC
CDR3: CATAEGQDNGYTF

size: once
J: TRBJ2-7
D: NA
length: 14
V: TRBV7-2
DNA: TGTGCCAGCAGCTTAAGGAGGGGGGCGGGCGAGCAGTACTTC
CDR3: CASSLRRGAGEQYF

size: NA
J: TRBJ2-7
D: TRBD1
length: 14
V: TRBV7-2
DNA: TGTGCCAGCAGCCCTAGGGGGACAGGGTCCGAGCAGTACTTC
CDR3: CASSPRGTGSEQYF

size: NA
J: TRBJ2-3
D: NA
length: 11
V: TRBV12-3/TRBV12-4
DNA: TGTGCCAGCACCCTATTAGATACGCAGTATTTT
CDR3: CASTLLDTQYF

size: NA
J: TRBJ2-7
D: TRBD1
length: 14
V: TRBV19
DNA: TGTGCCAGTAGTATAGGGACAGGGGACCACGAGCAGTACTTC
CDR3: CASSIGTGDHEQYF

size: NA
J: TRBJ2-3
D: TRBD2
length: 17
V: TRBV7-9
DNA: TGTGCCAGCAGTATCACACCGGGACTAGCAAGCACAGATACGCAGTATTTT
CDR3: CASSITPGLASTDTQYF

size: NA
J: TRBJ1-1
D: TRBD1
length: 16
V: TRBV19
DNA: TGTGCCAGTAGTAGGACAGGGGATTTGGTGAACACTGAAGCTTTCTTT
CDR3: CASSRTGDLVNTEAFF

size: NA
J: TRBJ2-1
D: NA
length: 16
V: TRBV7-3
DNA: TGTGCCACCGGCAACCGGGGCGGACTTAGACACAATGAGCAGTTCTTC
CDR3: CATGNRGGLRHNEQFF

size: few
J: TRBJ1-2
D: TRBD1
length: 15
V: TRBV28
DNA: TGTGCCAGCAGTTCTATGGACAGGGGAACAGATGGCTACACCTTC
CDR3: CASSSMDRGTDGYTF

size: once
J: TRBJ2-2
D: TRBD1
length: 18
V: TRBV11-2
DNA: TGTGCCAGCAGTCGACAGGGGCGACGCGTAAGGAACACCGGGGAGCTGTTTTTT
CDR3: CASSRQGRRVRNTGELFF

size: few
J: TRBJ1-2
D: NA
length: 14
V: TRBV6-2/TRBV6-3
DNA: TGTGCCAGCAGTAATCCGGGATTTCCCTATGGCTACACCTTC
CDR3: CASSNPGFPYGYTF

size: NA
J: TRBJ2-7
D: TRBD1
length: 16
V: TRBV4-2
DNA: TGTGCCAGCAGCCAAGAAGGACAGGGAGAGACCTACGAGCAGTACTTC
CDR3: CASSQEGQGETYEQYF

size: NA
J: TRBJ1-2
D: NA
length: 16
V: TRBV18
DNA: TGTGCCAGCTCACCAGCCTCAGTCGGTGCTAACTATGGCTACACCTTC
CDR3: CASSPASVGANYGYTF

size: NA
J: TRBJ1-6
D: NA
length: 15
V: TRBV7-2
DNA: TGTGCCAGCAGCTTAGTACCGGAGAGGAATTCACCCCTCCACTTT
CDR3: CASSLVPERNSPLHF

size: NA
J: TRBJ2-3
D: TRBD2
length: 16
V: TRBV9
DNA: TGTGCCAGCAGCGCTGGACTAGCGGGGGGACGTCATACGCAGTATTTT
CDR3: CASSAGLAGGRHTQYF

size: NA
J: TRBJ2-1
D: TRBD1
length: 14
V: TRBV3-1/TRBV3-2
DNA: TGTGCCAGCACCCCAGAGGGGGCATGGAATGAGCAGTTCTTC
CDR3: CASTPEGAWNEQFF